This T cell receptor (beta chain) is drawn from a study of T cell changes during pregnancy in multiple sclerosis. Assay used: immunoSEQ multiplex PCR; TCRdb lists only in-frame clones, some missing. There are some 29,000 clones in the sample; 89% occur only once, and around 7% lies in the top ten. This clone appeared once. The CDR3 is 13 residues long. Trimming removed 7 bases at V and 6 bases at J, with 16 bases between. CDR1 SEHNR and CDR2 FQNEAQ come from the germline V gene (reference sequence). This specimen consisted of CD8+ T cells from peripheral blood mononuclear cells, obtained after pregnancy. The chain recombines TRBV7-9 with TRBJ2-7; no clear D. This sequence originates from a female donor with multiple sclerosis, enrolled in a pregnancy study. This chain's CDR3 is CASTYYGSGEQYF. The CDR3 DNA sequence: TGTGCCAGCACCTACTACGGAAGTGGCGAGCAGTACTTC.